Shown below are 5 T cell receptor beta chains from a single sample sequenced in a study of early T cells in non-severe SARS-CoV-2 infection (dated by TCRdb to the early 2020s). The library was generated by 5' RACE. Sequenced on a NextSeq 500. TCRdb reanalyzed the raw reads on its own, using fastp at Q25 for trimming and MiXCR for clone calling, and kept in-frame beta chains. CDR3 protein duplicates are merged, each entry listing the most common genes and DNA. For this sample there are under 85,000 distinct CDR3 sequences; around 12% appear just once. The ten largest clonotypes hold roughly 15% of the sample. The sample in question was whole blood, obtained at baseline. These receptors came from an adult who was a healthcare worker with PCR-confirmed SARS-CoV-2 infection or an uninfected control (not recorded which). The donor label of this sample is uncertain.

This chain uses TRBV7-8 with TRBJ2-7, with 8 bases fitting TRBD1. The CDR3 length is 12 residues. Germline CDR1 SGHVS, CDR2 FQNEAQ. V shed 5 bases and J 7 bases; nucleotides not matched to a gene: 4. The CDR3 reads CASSRTGKEQYF. The CDR3 nucleotides are TGTGCCAGCAGCCGGACAGGGAAAGAGCAGTACTTC.

This clonotype was seen a single time. The V call is TRBV20-1, the J call TRBJ2-7, with a weak D call TRBD1 (6 bases). Germline CDR1 DFQATT, CDR2 SNEGSKA (reference sequence). The CDR3 runs to 15 residues. The V and J ends lost 6 bases and 7 bases respectively, with 25 bases between them. The CDR3: CSAPRSRDGTGEQYF. The CDR3, as DNA: TGCAGTGCCCCCCGATCACGGGATGGAACAGGGGAGCAGTACTTC.

This clonotype showed up many times. The chain recombines TRBV29-1 with TRBJ1-1, with D unclear. Trimming took 4 bases from V and 1 from J, leaving 7 bases between them. The germline CDR1 and CDR2 sequences are SQVTM and ANQGSEA. The CDR3 is 12 amino acids. The CDR3 sequence is CSVARQNTEAFF. CDR3 in DNA: TGCAGCGTTGCGCGGCAGAACACTGAAGCTTTCTTT.

This clonotype was seen a few times. CDR3 in DNA: TGCGCCAGCCTGGACGGCGGAGGGGAAAAACTGTTTTTT. Encoded protein: CASLDGGGEKLFF. The chain recombines TRBV10-2 with TRBJ1-4; D unclear. Trimming removed 8 bases from V and 8 bases from J, with 15 bases in between. The CDR3 loop spans 13 amino acids. Germline values: CDR1 WSHSY, CDR2 SAAADI.

This clonotype was seen only a few times. The chain links TRBV5-1 to TRBJ2-7, with TRBD1 as a possible D gene (6 bases). V shed 7 bases and J shed 7 bases, with 18 bases lying between them. The germline gives CDR1 SGHRS, CDR2 YFSETQ. The CDR3 is made up of 13 amino acids. The CDR3 nucleotides are TGCGCCAGCTTTTCAAGGGGGACGGAAGAGCAGTACTTC. It translates to CASFSRGTEEQYF. Supplemented by reference TRBV5-1 and TRBJ2-7, the full variable domain reads KAGVTQTPRYLIKTRGQQVTLSCSPISGHRSVSWYQQTPGQGLQFLFEYFSETQRNKGNFPGRFSGRQFSNSRSEMNVSTLELGDSALYLCASFSRGTEEQYFGPGTRLTVT.